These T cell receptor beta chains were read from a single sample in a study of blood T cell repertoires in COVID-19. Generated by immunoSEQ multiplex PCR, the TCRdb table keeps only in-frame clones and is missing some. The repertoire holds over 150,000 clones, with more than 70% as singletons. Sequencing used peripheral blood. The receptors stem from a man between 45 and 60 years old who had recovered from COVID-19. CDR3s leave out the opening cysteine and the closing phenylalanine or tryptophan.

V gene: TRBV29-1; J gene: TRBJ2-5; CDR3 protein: SVVTAGAQY
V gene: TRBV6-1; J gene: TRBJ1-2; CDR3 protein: ASSEVRGRPGGSGYT
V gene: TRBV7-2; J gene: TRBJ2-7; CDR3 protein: ASSLAAGGGYEQY
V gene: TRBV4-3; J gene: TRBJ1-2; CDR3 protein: ASSQEGRGDGYT
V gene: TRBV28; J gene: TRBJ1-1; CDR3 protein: ATNEAF
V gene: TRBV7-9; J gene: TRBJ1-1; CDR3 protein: ASSLQGGEAF
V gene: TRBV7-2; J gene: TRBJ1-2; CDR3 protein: ASSTSGTGGYGYT
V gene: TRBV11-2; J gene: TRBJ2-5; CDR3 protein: ASSPGTSGSQETQY
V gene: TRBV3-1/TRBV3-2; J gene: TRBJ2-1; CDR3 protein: ASSQGPSGRDNEQF
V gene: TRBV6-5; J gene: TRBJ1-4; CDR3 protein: ASSYSRPTAGEKLF
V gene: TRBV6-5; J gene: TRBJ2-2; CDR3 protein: ASKEKRASDGELF
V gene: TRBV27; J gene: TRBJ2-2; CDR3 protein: ASSLYAGTGPTGELF
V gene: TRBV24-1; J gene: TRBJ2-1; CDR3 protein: ATSIGTNEQF
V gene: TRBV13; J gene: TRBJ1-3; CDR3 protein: ASSPMGRGNTIY
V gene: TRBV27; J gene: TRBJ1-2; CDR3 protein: ASSRRGQGSGGYT
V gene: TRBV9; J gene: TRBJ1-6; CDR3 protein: ASSVGESARSSYNSPLH
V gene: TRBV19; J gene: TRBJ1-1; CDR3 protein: ASSTVDSNTEAF
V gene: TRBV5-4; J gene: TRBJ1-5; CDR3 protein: ASSDGQGNQPQH
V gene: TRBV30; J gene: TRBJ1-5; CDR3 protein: AWSRKGGAGQPQH
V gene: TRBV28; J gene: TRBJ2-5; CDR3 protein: ASSSQETQY
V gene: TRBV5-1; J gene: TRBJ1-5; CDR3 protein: ASSPQGANQPQH
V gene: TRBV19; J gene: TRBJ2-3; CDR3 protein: ASSTGTGGNMGTQY
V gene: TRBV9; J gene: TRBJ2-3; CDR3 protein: ASSVAGVGRDTQY
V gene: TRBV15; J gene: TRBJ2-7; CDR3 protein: ATSGDRGREQY
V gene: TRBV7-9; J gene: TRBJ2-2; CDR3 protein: ASSLTGSTGELF
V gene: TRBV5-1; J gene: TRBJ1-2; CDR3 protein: ASSPALVGLGGGYT
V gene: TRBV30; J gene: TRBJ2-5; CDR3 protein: AWSPLAGIQETQY
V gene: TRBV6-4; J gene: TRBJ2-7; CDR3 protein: ASSVEGGYEQY
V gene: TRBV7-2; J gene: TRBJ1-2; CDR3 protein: ASSFDSYGYT
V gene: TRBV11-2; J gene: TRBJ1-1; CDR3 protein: ASSRSGANTEAF
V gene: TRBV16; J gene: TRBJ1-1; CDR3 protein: ASSQRGTGGMGEAF
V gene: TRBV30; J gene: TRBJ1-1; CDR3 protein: AWSRDRVNTEAF
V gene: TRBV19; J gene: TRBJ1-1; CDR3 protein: ASIHLAQGGDTEAF
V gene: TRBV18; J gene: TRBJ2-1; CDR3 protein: ASSSLASGSNNEQF
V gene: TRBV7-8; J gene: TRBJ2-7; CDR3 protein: ASSLALNSGGTYEQY
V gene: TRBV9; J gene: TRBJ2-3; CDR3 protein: ASSPLGEKLTDTQY